This T cell receptor (beta chain) appears in the sequencing data of a study of cytomegalovirus exposure and HLA in healthy donors. Whole-study results and caveats: Indistinguishable V segments, including TRBV6-2 and TRBV6-3, were excluded. Later work showed greater clonal expansion in HLA-associated TCR beta chains than in equally common others. A later analysis reportedly found that, within productive TCRs, an Asian-associated ancestry cluster had fewer N-insertions than the mean observed across the roughly 690 donors.

This clone was picked up one time. As yet, its antigen is unknown. Looked up from germline, CDR1 is SGHVS and CDR2 is FQNEAQ. The CDR3 is made up of 14 amino acids. The V end lost 5 bases, the J end lost 4 bases, and 14 bases lay between the germline ends. Both 60 Vbeta primers and 13 Jbeta primers went into the PCR. The method was immunoSEQ multiplex PCR; TCRdb's version includes in-frame clones alone and lacks a portion of them. Altogether fewer than 150,000 clones are present, over 60% being singletons, with the ten largest covering about 5.3%. The V gene is TRBV7-8, the J gene TRBJ2-5; D is perhaps TRBD2 (6 bases). This clonotype was obtained from a woman between 45 and 60 years old in good health and CMV-seronegative. Sequenced input: PBMCs. This CDR3 is CASSDPGLSETQYF. CDR3 DNA sequence: TGTGCCAGCAGCGACCCGGGACTTTCAGAGACCCAGTACTTC.